These 18 T cell receptor beta chains were sequenced from one sample in a study of blood T cell repertoires in COVID-19. Profiled with immunoSEQ multiplex PCR; TCRdb holds only in-frame clones, not every one. The table shows over 200,000 clones, with about 80% occurring only once. The sample taken for sequencing was PBMCs or T cells enriched from blood (not recorded which). Receptor source: a man in his 60s who had recovered from COVID-19.

CDR3 sequence reads: CASSRQDSWGGYTF. The CDR3 DNA reads TGTGCCAGCAGCCGCCAGGACAGCTGGGGGGGCTACACCTTC. V usage is TRBV7-9 and J usage is TRBJ1-2, with D possibly being TRBD1 (6 bases). Between the trimmed V and J ends, which lost 5 bases and 8 bases, there was a span of 18 bases. Germline CDR1 reads SEHNR; CDR2 reads FQNEAQ (reference sequence). The CDR3 runs 14 residues.

In regard to this clone: Other DNA sequences in this specimen translate into the identical CDR3. The chain combines TRBV12-3 or TRBV12-4 with TRBJ1-2, with D possibly TRBD1 on 6 matching bases. Deletions cut 3 bases from V and 4 bases from J, with 9 bases between. CDR3 size: 13 residues. For the CDR3, the DNA is TGTGCCAGCAGTTTGCAGGGGAGCTATGGCTACACCTTC. Encoded protein: CASSLQGSYGYTF.

The chain uses TRBV7-9 and TRBJ2-2; 7 bases fit TRBD1. The V and J ends lost 1 base and 0 bases, in that order; junction bases with no gene match: 5. The CDR3 has 17 residues. Germline CDR1 is SEHNR and CDR2 is FQNEAQ (reference sequence). Here the CDR3 reads CASSLVSGTANTGELFF. The DNA of the CDR3 is TGTGCCAGCAGCTTAGTGAGTGGGACAGCGAACACCGGGGAGCTGTTTTTT.

V is TRBV6-5 and J is TRBJ1-3, with 8 bases identical to TRBD1. The junction had 6 bases not matched to a gene; V was cut back by 4 bases and J by 1 base. Germline CDR1 reads MNHEY; CDR2 reads SVGAGI. The CDR3 is 16 residues long. In DNA, the CDR3 is TGTGCCAGCAGTTCGGGACAGGAACCATCTGGAAACACCATATATTTT. Protein product: CASSSGQEPSGNTIYF.

The genes are TRBV20-1 and TRBJ2-3; 8 nucleotides agree with TRBD2. The CDR3 runs 14 residues. Germline lookup yields CDR1 DFQATT and CDR2 SNEGSKA (reference sequence). The V gene end was trimmed by 3 bases and the J gene end by 3 bases; junction bases not matched to a gene: 5. CDR3 coding DNA: TGCAGTGCTAGTTCCAGCGGGGGAACAGATACGCAGTATTTT. It translates to CSASSSGGTDTQYF.

The genes are TRBV3-1 (or the pseudogene TRBV3-2) and TRBJ2-5, with D possibly matching TRBD2 (5 bases). The V gene's germline CDR1 is LGHDT and CDR2 YNNKEL (reference sequence). The CDR3 runs to 14 residues. V lost 1 base and J 5 bases, leaving 11 bases between the germline ends. CDR3 in amino acids: CASSQGGGIETQYF. In DNA, the CDR3 is TGTGCCAGCAGCCAAGGAGGAGGCATCGAGACCCAGTACTTC.

V is TRBV7-9 and J is TRBJ1-1; D is undetermined. The CDR3 length is 13 residues. Trimming removed 2 bases at V and 7 bases at J, with 11 bases between. Germline loops: CDR1 SEHNR, CDR2 FQNEAQ (reference sequence). In nucleotides, the CDR3 is TGTGCCAGCAGCTTACCCCCAGTCATTGAAGCTTTCTTT. Its protein is CASSLPPVIEAFF. The whole variable domain, remainder taken from reference TRBV7-9 and TRBJ1-1, is DTGVSQNPRHKITKRGQNVTFRCDPISEHNRLYWYRQTLGQGPEFLTYFQNEAQLEKSRLLSDRFSAERPKGSFSTLEIQRTEQGDSAMYLCASSLPPVIEAFFGQGTRLTVV.

The rearrangement links TRBV7-2 to TRBJ2-7, with TRBD1 matching 10 bases. CDR1 and CDR2 (germline): SGHTA, FQGNSA. CDR3 length: 15 residues. Trimming removed 5 bases from V and 0 bases from J; junction bases left unmatched: 4. DNA of the CDR3: TGTGCCAGCAGCCTGGGACAGGGGCACTCCTACGAGCAGTACTTC. Amino acid sequence: CASSLGQGHSYEQYF.

This clone has only one observation. V gene TRBV11-2 combines with J gene TRBJ2-4; a possible D gene is TRBD1 (6 bases). This CDR3 is 14 amino acids long. CDR1 and CDR2 from the germline V gene are SGHAT and FQNNGV. Trimming pared 3 bases from V and 1 base from J, leaving 7 bases between. The CDR3 sequence: CASSFTGAKNIQYF. The CDR3 DNA reads TGTGCCAGCAGCTTTACAGGGGCCAAAAACATTCAGTACTTC.

The chain is built from TRBV10-1 and TRBJ1-1, with D tentatively TRBD1 (6 bases). V lost 1 base and J 4 bases, leaving 10 bases between the germline ends. Germline CDR1 and CDR2: WNHNN and SYGVQD (reference sequence). This CDR3 region has 14 residues. Here the CDR3 reads CASSEWQGSTEAFF. In DNA form, the CDR3 reads TGCGCCAGCAGTGAGTGGCAGGGGAGCACTGAAGCTTTCTTT.

The chain employs TRBV4-2 and TRBJ2-1, with D possibly TRBD1 on 6 matching bases. V was trimmed by 4 bases and J by 0 bases, leaving 19 bases between them. The CDR3 spans 18 residues. Germline V lookup: CDR1 LGHNA, CDR2 YNFKEQ. This CDR3 is CASSRKLRQASSYNEQFF. The CDR3 coding sequence is TGTGCCAGCAGCCGGAAACTCAGACAGGCAAGCTCCTACAATGAGCAGTTCTTC.

This sequence joins TRBV7-9 and TRBJ2-3; D is possibly TRBD1 (5 bases). Germline V gene lookup returns CDR1 SEHNR and CDR2 FQNEAQ (reference sequence). Trimming stripped 2 bases from V and 1 base from J, with 13 bases between. The CDR3 contains 16 residues. CDR3 region: CASSLNVVGGTDTQYF. In DNA, the CDR3 is TGTGCCAGCAGCTTAAATGTCGTAGGGGGCACAGATACGCAGTATTTT.

V and J are TRBV19 and TRBJ2-3, with 14 bases identical to TRBD2. There are 18 residues in the CDR3. J lost 0 bases, V lost 5 bases, and 7 bases had no gene match. Germline V lookup: CDR1 LNHDA, CDR2 SQIVND (reference sequence). CDR3 sequence: CASSRGLAGGTSTDTQYF. The CDR3, as DNA: TGTGCCAGTAGTCGCGGACTAGCGGGGGGAACTAGCACAGATACGCAGTATTTT.

The gene calls are TRBV7-9 and TRBJ1-4; 7 nucleotides match TRBD1. CDR1 and CDR2 (germline): SEHNR, FQNEAQ (reference sequence). V was clipped by 1 base and J by 5 bases; unmatched bases: 10. CDR3 size: 17 residues. The CDR3 here is CASSLGMTQGGNEKLFF. CDR3 coding DNA: TGTGCCAGCAGCTTAGGAATGACCCAGGGGGGAAATGAAAAACTGTTTTTT.

This chain links TRBV5-6 with TRBJ1-1; D uncertain. With 2 bases removed from V and 0 bases from J, the gap between germline ends came to 11 bases. CDR1 is SGHDT, CDR2 YYEEEE, per germline. The CDR3 extends over 15 amino acids. The CDR3 protein is CASSFYSFLNTEAFF. DNA for the CDR3: TGTGCCAGCAGCTTTTACTCTTTTTTGAACACTGAAGCTTTCTTT.

This clone was seen only once. The chain has TRBV3-1 (or the pseudogene TRBV3-2) and TRBJ2-3, with 10 bases matching TRBD2. The CDR3 has 16 amino acids. Germline V CDR1 and CDR2: LGHDT, YNNKEL (reference sequence). Trimming took 1 base from V and 2 from J; bases not matched to a gene: 3. The CDR3 DNA sequence: TGTGCCAGCAGCCAAGTACTAGCGGGGAACACAGATACGCAGTATTTT. Translation: CASSQVLAGNTDTQYF.

V gene TRBV7-9 combines with J gene TRBJ1-3; possibly TRBD1 for D (6 bases). V was pared by 4 bases and J by 4 bases, with 14 bases between. This CDR3 region has 15 residues. Per the germline V gene, CDR1 is SEHNR and CDR2 is FQNEAQ (reference sequence). This chain's CDR3 is CASSWYTGSGNTIYF. The CDR3 DNA reads as TGTGCCAGCAGCTGGTACACAGGGTCCGGAAACACCATATATTTT.

V and J are TRBV18 and TRBJ1-2; perhaps TRBD1 as D (6 bases). Germline V gene sequence: CDR1 KGHSH, CDR2 LQKENI. V shed 2 bases and J shed 4 bases, with 14 bases lying between them. The CDR3 consists of 15 residues. The CDR3 is CASSPVDSGSYGYTF. The CDR3, as DNA: TGTGCCAGCTCACCAGTGGACAGTGGCAGCTATGGCTACACCTTC. Complete variable domain (other parts from reference TRBV18 and TRBJ1-2): NAGVMQNPRHLVRRRGQEARLRCSPMKGHSHVYWYRQLPEEGLKFMVYLQKENIIDESGMPKERFSAEFPKEGPSILRIQQVVRGDSAAYFCASSPVDSGSYGYTFGSGTRLTVV.